This TCR beta chain was recovered during a study of identifying expanded T cells in peripheral blood. Collection occurred without any documented infections or immune events in donors. Points on this clone: The antigen is not known.

Study-level results: Differentially abundant clones: around 1.2 between replicates, roughly 16 at 2 to 3 weeks, around 20 at four. Across healthy donors, higher total template counts meant significantly greater roughly two-week count variance.

Sequencing was performed with immunoSEQ multiplex PCR; in TCRdb, only in-frame clones are kept and a portion is missing. The table includes about 97,000 clones, roughly nine tenths detected once. The CDR3 sequence is 17 residues long. Germline assignment: CDR1 SGHRS and CDR2 YFSETQ. V trimming: 4 bases; J trimming: 1 base; junction bases outside the gene matches: 7. V is TRBV5-1 and J is TRBJ2-5; 13 positions agree with TRBD2. This clonotype was obtained from a person aged 18 to 75 in good health. The sample was blood. The CDR3 here is CASSTVTSGGPQETQYF. The DNA for the CDR3 is TGCGCCAGCAGCACCGTGACTAGCGGGGGGCCCCAAGAGACCCAGTACTTC.